Here is one T cell receptor (beta chain) with its context. TCR beta VDJ and CDR3 were profiled, and genomic DNA was the template. Via MiXCR, TCRdb re-called the reads, giving one row per CDR3 protein. Of hundreds of thousands of distinct CDR3 sequences in the sample, approximately 32% were seen once. Selection for sequencing was limited to patients who had shown CD8+CD57+ cell expansion by flow cytometry. Patients were treatment-naive when blood was sampled. These data originate in a study of CD8+CD57+ T cells in acquired aplastic anemia. Study background: An average of approximately 3.4 ug of DNA was obtained from sorted CD4+ and CD8+ cells.

V lost 5 bases and J 2 bases, leaving 13 bases between the germline ends. Germline loops: CDR1 SGHRS, CDR2 YFSETQ. This CDR3 has 14 residues. The rearrangement uses TRBV5-1 and TRBJ1-1; D is possibly TRBD1 (6 bases). The source is a human donor with aplastic anemia. The source material was sorted CD4+, CD8+, or CD8+CD57+ T cells (not recorded which) from PBMCs. CDR3: CASRSRTDNTEAFF. CDR3 bases: TGCGCCAGCAGGTCGAGGACAGACAACACTGAAGCTTTCTTT. Full variable domain (remainder filled in from reference TRBV5-1 and TRBJ1-1): KAGVTQTPRYLIKTRGQQVTLSCSPISGHRSVSWYQQTPGQGLQFLFEYFSETQRNKGNFPGRFSGRQFSNSRSEMNVSTLELGDSALYLCASRSRTDNTEAFFGQGTRLTVV.